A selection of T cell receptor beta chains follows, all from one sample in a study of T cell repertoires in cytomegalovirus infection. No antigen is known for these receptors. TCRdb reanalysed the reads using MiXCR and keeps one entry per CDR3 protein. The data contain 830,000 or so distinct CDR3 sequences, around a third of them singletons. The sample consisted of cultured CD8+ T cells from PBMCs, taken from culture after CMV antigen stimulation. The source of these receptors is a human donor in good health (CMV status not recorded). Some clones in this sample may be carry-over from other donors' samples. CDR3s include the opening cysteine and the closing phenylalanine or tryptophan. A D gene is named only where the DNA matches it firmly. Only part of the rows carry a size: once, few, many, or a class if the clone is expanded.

CDR3nt: TGTACCAGTAGTATAGGAAGTCAGCCCCAGCATTTT
CDR3aa: CTSSIGSQPQHF
j_gene: TRBJ1-5
abundance: once
d_gene: NA
v_gene: TRBV19
len: 12

CDR3nt: TGTGCCAGCAGCTTCCTAAGAGTGGACAGACCCTACAATGAGCAGTTCTTC
CDR3aa: CASSFLRVDRPYNEQFF
j_gene: TRBJ2-1
abundance: NA
d_gene: NA
v_gene: TRBV11-1
len: 17

CDR3nt: TGTGCCAGCGAGGGGTTTTCGGGGGAGACCCAGTACTTC
CDR3aa: CASEGFSGETQYF
j_gene: TRBJ2-5
abundance: NA
d_gene: NA
v_gene: TRBV28
len: 13

CDR3nt: TGTGCCAGCAGCTTGGTGGCCTCCTACGAGCAGTACTTC
CDR3aa: CASSLVASYEQYF
j_gene: TRBJ2-7
abundance: NA
d_gene: NA
v_gene: TRBV5-5
len: 13

CDR3nt: TGTGCCAGCAGCCAAGCGGGACTAGCGGGGGGGTTAAATGAGCAGTTCTTC
CDR3aa: CASSQAGLAGGLNEQFF
j_gene: TRBJ2-1
abundance: NA
d_gene: TRBD2
v_gene: TRBV3-1
len: 17

CDR3nt: TGTGCCAGCAGCCGCGACAGGGTAGAGCAGTTCTTC
CDR3aa: CASSRDRVEQFF
j_gene: TRBJ2-1
abundance: NA
d_gene: TRBD1
v_gene: TRBV6-2/TRBV6-3
len: 12

CDR3nt: TGTGCCAGCAGTCAAACACCCGGACCGATCACTGAAGCTTTCTTT
CDR3aa: CASSQTPGPITEAFF
j_gene: TRBJ1-1
abundance: few
d_gene: NA
v_gene: TRBV12-3/TRBV12-4
len: 15

CDR3nt: TGTGCTAGTGGTTTCCCAAACAATAACAATGAGCAGTTCTTC
CDR3aa: CASGFPNNNNEQFF
j_gene: TRBJ2-1
abundance: few
d_gene: NA
v_gene: TRBV12-5
len: 14

CDR3nt: TGTGCCAGCAGCCCGTCGCGCAGGGTGGAAAACTATGGCTACACCTTC
CDR3aa: CASSPSRRVENYGYTF
j_gene: TRBJ1-2
abundance: few
d_gene: NA
v_gene: TRBV7-9
len: 16

CDR3nt: TGTGCCAGCAGTCCCGTAGGGGTAGCGAATGGCTACACCTTC
CDR3aa: CASSPVGVANGYTF
j_gene: TRBJ1-2
abundance: NA
d_gene: NA
v_gene: TRBV6-6
len: 14

CDR3nt: TGCAGTGCACCGTGGACTAGCGGGACAGATACGCAGTATTTT
CDR3aa: CSAPWTSGTDTQYF
j_gene: TRBJ2-3
abundance: few
d_gene: TRBD2
v_gene: TRBV20-1
len: 14

CDR3nt: TGTGCCAACAGTGACCTTTTATCGGGCTATGGCTACACCTTC
CDR3aa: CANSDLLSGYGYTF
j_gene: TRBJ1-2
abundance: once
d_gene: NA
v_gene: TRBV6-5
len: 14

CDR3nt: TGTGCCAGTAGCCGGTTCTGGCGGGACAGGAATTTTTATGGCTACACCTTC
CDR3aa: CASSRFWRDRNFYGYTF
j_gene: TRBJ1-2
abundance: NA
d_gene: TRBD1
v_gene: TRBV19
len: 17

CDR3nt: TGTGCCATCAGGACAGGGGAAGAGACCCAGTACTTC
CDR3aa: CAIRTGEETQYF
j_gene: TRBJ2-5
abundance: few
d_gene: TRBD1
v_gene: TRBV10-3
len: 12

CDR3nt: TGTGCCAGCAGTCATCACCCGACGGAAGATACGCAGTATTTT
CDR3aa: CASSHHPTEDTQYF
j_gene: TRBJ2-3
abundance: few
d_gene: NA
v_gene: TRBV27
len: 14

CDR3nt: TGTGCCAGCAGTCCCTTATATGGACAGGGGGCAACTGAAGCTTTCTTT
CDR3aa: CASSPLYGQGATEAFF
j_gene: TRBJ1-1
abundance: NA
d_gene: TRBD1
v_gene: TRBV27
len: 16

CDR3nt: TGTGCCAGCAGCGTAGCTACTGACAGAGCTAACTATGGCTACACCTTC
CDR3aa: CASSVATDRANYGYTF
j_gene: TRBJ1-2
abundance: few
d_gene: NA
v_gene: TRBV9
len: 16

CDR3nt: TGTGCCAGCAGCTCCTGGACAGGGGGAGATTTGGACACTGAAGCTTTCTTT
CDR3aa: CASSSWTGGDLDTEAFF
j_gene: TRBJ1-1
abundance: NA
d_gene: TRBD1
v_gene: TRBV7-2
len: 17

CDR3nt: TGTGCCAGCAGTACCCCAGACAGCTCGAACACCGGGGAGCTGTTTTTT
CDR3aa: CASSTPDSSNTGELFF
j_gene: TRBJ2-2
abundance: many
d_gene: NA
v_gene: TRBV7-6
len: 16

CDR3nt: TGTGCCAGCACCCTGGGTGGGAACGGGGAGCTGTTTTTT
CDR3aa: CASTLGGNGELFF
j_gene: TRBJ2-2
abundance: NA
d_gene: NA
v_gene: TRBV27
len: 13

CDR3nt: TGTGCTAGTGGTACAGGGCAGGGTTATAGCAATCAGCCCCAGCATTTT
CDR3aa: CASGTGQGYSNQPQHF
j_gene: TRBJ1-5
abundance: NA
d_gene: NA
v_gene: TRBV12-5
len: 16

CDR3nt: TGTGCCAGCAGCTTAACCCCTAGCAAGGCAGATACGCAGTATTTT
CDR3aa: CASSLTPSKADTQYF
j_gene: TRBJ2-3
abundance: NA
d_gene: NA
v_gene: TRBV7-6
len: 15

CDR3nt: TGTGCCAGCAGCGGGACTAGCGGGACTGGGGAGACCCAGTACTTC
CDR3aa: CASSGTSGTGETQYF
j_gene: TRBJ2-5
abundance: few
d_gene: TRBD2
v_gene: TRBV7-3
len: 15

CDR3nt: TGTGCCATCAGTGAGTCAAAGACGCTGCCGGCTAATGAAAAACTGTTTTTT
CDR3aa: CAISESKTLPANEKLFF
j_gene: TRBJ1-4
abundance: few
d_gene: NA
v_gene: TRBV10-3
len: 17

CDR3nt: TGTGCCAGCAGCCTCCCACAGGGATACTATAATTCACCCCTCCACTTT
CDR3aa: CASSLPQGYYNSPLHF
j_gene: TRBJ1-6
abundance: NA
d_gene: NA
v_gene: TRBV12-3/TRBV12-4
len: 16

CDR3nt: TGTGCCAGCAGCCCCGAAGAGTGGCTCCGGGAGACCCAGTACTTC
CDR3aa: CASSPEEWLRETQYF
j_gene: TRBJ2-5
abundance: NA
d_gene: NA
v_gene: TRBV11-1
len: 15

CDR3nt: TGTGCCAGCAGTTACCCTAGTGTGGGACAGGGAGGGGTACTATTCTACGAGCAGTACTTC
CDR3aa: CASSYPSVGQGGVLFYEQYF
j_gene: TRBJ2-7
abundance: few
d_gene: TRBD1
v_gene: TRBV6-5
len: 20

CDR3nt: TGCAGCGTTGAAACAGGGGATACCTATGGCTACACCTTC
CDR3aa: CSVETGDTYGYTF
j_gene: TRBJ1-2
abundance: NA
d_gene: TRBD1
v_gene: TRBV29-1
len: 13

CDR3nt: TGTGCCACCAGTGATGCGACAGGGGAAGCTTTCTTT
CDR3aa: CATSDATGEAFF
j_gene: TRBJ1-1
abundance: NA
d_gene: TRBD1
v_gene: TRBV24-1
len: 12

CDR3nt: TGTGCCAGCAGTTACAGCTTAAATGAAAAACTGTTTTTT
CDR3aa: CASSYSLNEKLFF
j_gene: TRBJ1-4
abundance: NA
d_gene: NA
v_gene: TRBV6-5
len: 13

CDR3nt: TGTGCCAGCAGCTTAGACTCAGGGTGGGGGGGGGATGAAAAACTGTTTTTT
CDR3aa: CASSLDSGWGGDEKLFF
j_gene: TRBJ1-4
abundance: many
d_gene: NA
v_gene: TRBV7-2
len: 17

CDR3nt: TGTGCCAGCAGCTTAACGAGCCAGGTTAGCACAGATACGCAGTATTTT
CDR3aa: CASSLTSQVSTDTQYF
j_gene: TRBJ2-3
abundance: few
d_gene: NA
v_gene: TRBV7-6
len: 16

CDR3nt: TGTGCTAGCAGCTCCGAGGAGTACAATGAGCAGTTCTTC
CDR3aa: CASSSEEYNEQFF
j_gene: TRBJ2-1
abundance: NA
d_gene: NA
v_gene: TRBV7-7
len: 13

CDR3nt: TGTGCCAGCAGCTTAGGAGAGGGGGCAAACTCTGGGGCCAACGTCCTGACTTTC
CDR3aa: CASSLGEGANSGANVLTF
j_gene: TRBJ2-6
abundance: few
d_gene: TRBD1
v_gene: TRBV7-9
len: 18

CDR3nt: TGTGCCAGCAGCCCAGAGGGGACAGCTTCGAACACTGAAGCTTTCTTT
CDR3aa: CASSPEGTASNTEAFF
j_gene: TRBJ1-1
abundance: many
d_gene: TRBD1
v_gene: TRBV11-2
len: 16

CDR3nt: TGTGCCAGCAGCTCAGCTGGATGGGGAAATTCACCCCTCCACTTT
CDR3aa: CASSSAGWGNSPLHF
j_gene: TRBJ1-6
abundance: many
d_gene: NA
v_gene: TRBV5-4
len: 15

CDR3nt: TGTGCCAGCCGACAGGGGAAACTGTTTTTT
CDR3aa: CASRQGKLFF
j_gene: TRBJ1-4
abundance: NA
d_gene: TRBD1
v_gene: TRBV19
len: 10

CDR3nt: TGTGCCAGCAGCGTCGCTAGCGGATATGGCAATGAGCAGTTCTTC
CDR3aa: CASSVASGYGNEQFF
j_gene: TRBJ2-1
abundance: NA
d_gene: TRBD2
v_gene: TRBV9
len: 15

CDR3nt: TGTGCCAGCAGTAAGCGGACAGGGGGAGGTGAAAAACTGTTTTTT
CDR3aa: CASSKRTGGGEKLFF
j_gene: TRBJ1-4
abundance: few
d_gene: TRBD1
v_gene: TRBV6-5
len: 15

CDR3nt: TGTGCCAGTAGCAATACAGGGGTCAATCAGCCCCAGCATTTT
CDR3aa: CASSNTGVNQPQHF
j_gene: TRBJ1-5
abundance: NA
d_gene: TRBD1
v_gene: TRBV19
len: 14

CDR3nt: TGCGCCAGCAGCCCAGTCTTAGGGGGGTTTCCCTCCTACAATGAGCAGTTCTTC
CDR3aa: CASSPVLGGFPSYNEQFF
j_gene: TRBJ2-1
abundance: few
d_gene: NA
v_gene: TRBV4-1
len: 18

CDR3nt: TGCGCCAGCAGCCAACAGGACTTGCTCAACACAGATACGCAGTATTTT
CDR3aa: CASSQQDLLNTDTQYF
j_gene: TRBJ2-3
abundance: many
d_gene: NA
v_gene: TRBV4-1
len: 16

CDR3nt: TGTGCCAGCAGCTTCCTGGGGGGGTCTTACAATGAGCAGTTCTTC
CDR3aa: CASSFLGGSYNEQFF
j_gene: TRBJ2-1
abundance: many
d_gene: TRBD2
v_gene: TRBV7-2
len: 15

CDR3nt: TGCAGTGGGCAGGAGACTAACTATGGCTACACCTTC
CDR3aa: CSGQETNYGYTF
j_gene: TRBJ1-2
abundance: few
d_gene: NA
v_gene: TRBV29-1
len: 12

CDR3nt: TGTGCCAGCAGTACAGTCCGGGACACCCCTAGCACAGATACGCAGTATTTT
CDR3aa: CASSTVRDTPSTDTQYF
j_gene: TRBJ2-3
abundance: few
d_gene: NA
v_gene: TRBV28
len: 17

CDR3nt: TGTGCTAGTGGTTTGGGGGGGAGCGGCACTGAAGCTTTCTTT
CDR3aa: CASGLGGSGTEAFF
j_gene: TRBJ1-1
abundance: NA
d_gene: NA
v_gene: TRBV12-5
len: 14

CDR3nt: TGCAGTGCCCCGGGACACCTTGGCGGCTACACCTTC
CDR3aa: CSAPGHLGGYTF
j_gene: TRBJ1-2
abundance: NA
d_gene: NA
v_gene: TRBV20-1
len: 12

CDR3nt: TGTGCCAGCGGGAGGGGGGGGAATCAGCCCCAGCATTTT
CDR3aa: CASGRGGNQPQHF
j_gene: TRBJ1-5
abundance: few
d_gene: NA
v_gene: TRBV27
len: 13

CDR3nt: TGTGCCAGCAGTGACAGTTGGGGGGGAAATCAGCCCCAGCATTTT
CDR3aa: CASSDSWGGNQPQHF
j_gene: TRBJ1-5
abundance: few
d_gene: NA
v_gene: TRBV27
len: 15

CDR3nt: TGTGCCAGCAGTTTACCTTCCGGGACAGGAGTATACAATGAGCAGTTCTTC
CDR3aa: CASSLPSGTGVYNEQFF
j_gene: TRBJ2-1
abundance: NA
d_gene: TRBD1
v_gene: TRBV27
len: 17

CDR3nt: TGCGCCAGCAGCCAACTTGACAGTAACCATTCACCCCTCCACTTT
CDR3aa: CASSQLDSNHSPLHF
j_gene: TRBJ1-6
abundance: few
d_gene: NA
v_gene: TRBV4-1
len: 15

CDR3nt: TGTGCCAGCAGCAACCTCCAAGACAGGGGTGACACCGGGGAGCTGTTTTTT
CDR3aa: CASSNLQDRGDTGELFF
j_gene: TRBJ2-2
abundance: many
d_gene: TRBD1
v_gene: TRBV7-9
len: 17

CDR3nt: TGTGCCAGCAGTCACGGGACTAGCGGGGGGACCGGGGAGCTGTTTTTT
CDR3aa: CASSHGTSGGTGELFF
j_gene: TRBJ2-2
abundance: NA
d_gene: TRBD2
v_gene: TRBV6-5
len: 16

CDR3nt: TGTGCCAGCAGCTTAGGAGGCAGGTCCAATGAGCAGTTCTTC
CDR3aa: CASSLGGRSNEQFF
j_gene: TRBJ2-1
abundance: many
d_gene: NA
v_gene: TRBV7-6
len: 14

CDR3nt: TGTGCCAGCAGCCCAGACCACAGTTTGAACACTGAAGCTTTCTTT
CDR3aa: CASSPDHSLNTEAFF
j_gene: TRBJ1-1
abundance: NA
d_gene: NA
v_gene: TRBV9
len: 15

CDR3nt: TGCGCCAGCAGCCAAGGCTGGGGCCGGGGGGAGCTGTTTTTT
CDR3aa: CASSQGWGRGELFF
j_gene: TRBJ2-2
abundance: NA
d_gene: NA
v_gene: TRBV4-3
len: 14

CDR3nt: TGCGCCAGCAGCTTGGTCAGGGCAGGGAATGAGCAGTTCTTC
CDR3aa: CASSLVRAGNEQFF
j_gene: TRBJ2-1
abundance: NA
d_gene: NA
v_gene: TRBV5-1
len: 14

CDR3nt: TGTGCCAGCAGCCAATACTTAGGCGGGTTCTACGAGCAGTACTTC
CDR3aa: CASSQYLGGFYEQYF
j_gene: TRBJ2-7
abundance: NA
d_gene: NA
v_gene: TRBV14
len: 15

CDR3nt: TGTGTCAGCAGCCCCGACCTACCATATAATTCACCCCTCCACTTT
CDR3aa: CVSSPDLPYNSPLHF
j_gene: TRBJ1-6
abundance: NA
d_gene: NA
v_gene: TRBV5-4
len: 15

CDR3nt: TGTGCCAGCAGTTACTCGCTGAATTCACCCCTCCACTTT
CDR3aa: CASSYSLNSPLHF
j_gene: TRBJ1-6
abundance: NA
d_gene: NA
v_gene: TRBV6-5
len: 13